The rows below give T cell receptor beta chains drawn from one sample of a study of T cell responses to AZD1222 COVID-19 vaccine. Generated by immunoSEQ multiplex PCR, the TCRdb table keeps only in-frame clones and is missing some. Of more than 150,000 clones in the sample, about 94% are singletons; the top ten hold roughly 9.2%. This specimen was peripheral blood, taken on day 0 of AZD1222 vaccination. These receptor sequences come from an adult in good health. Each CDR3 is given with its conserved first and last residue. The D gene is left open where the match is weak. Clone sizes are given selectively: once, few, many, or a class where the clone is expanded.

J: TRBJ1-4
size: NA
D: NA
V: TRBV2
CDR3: CASTGQFGEKLFF
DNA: TGTGCCAGCACCGGGCAGTTCGGAGAAAAACTGTTTTTT

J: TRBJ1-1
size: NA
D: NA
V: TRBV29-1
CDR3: CSVGSNWDTEAFF
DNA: TGCAGCGTCGGTTCCAACTGGGACACTGAAGCTTTCTTT

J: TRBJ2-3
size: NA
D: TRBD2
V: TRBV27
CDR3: CASGGVTQYF
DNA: TGTGCCAGCGGGGGGGTTACGCAGTATTTT

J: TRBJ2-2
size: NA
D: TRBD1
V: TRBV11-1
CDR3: CASSPGTGGFGELFF
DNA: TGTGCCAGCAGCCCAGGGACAGGGGGTTTCGGGGAGCTGTTTTTT

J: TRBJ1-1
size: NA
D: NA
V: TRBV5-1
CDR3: CASSLGGSLTTEAFF
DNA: TGCGCCAGCAGCTTGGGCGGATCCCTTACCACTGAAGCTTTCTTT

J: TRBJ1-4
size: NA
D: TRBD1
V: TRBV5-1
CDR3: CASSPRTGQTANEKLFF
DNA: TGCGCCAGCAGCCCTAGGACAGGGCAAACGGCTAATGAAAAACTGTTTTTT

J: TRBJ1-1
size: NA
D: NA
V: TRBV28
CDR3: CASISGSLNTEAFF
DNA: TGTGCCAGCATCTCAGGGTCCTTGAACACTGAAGCTTTCTTT

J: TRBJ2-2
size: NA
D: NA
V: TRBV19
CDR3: CASRSMGGNTGELFF
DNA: TGTGCCAGTAGATCCATGGGGGGGAACACCGGGGAGCTGTTTTTT

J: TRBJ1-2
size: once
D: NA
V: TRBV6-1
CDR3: CASSDRGGDGYTF
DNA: TGTGCCAGCAGTGACAGGGGTGGCGATGGCTACACCTTC

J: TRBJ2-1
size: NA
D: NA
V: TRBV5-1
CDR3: CASSLVGYRNNEQFF
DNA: TGCGCCAGCAGCTTGGTCGGTTACCGAAACAATGAGCAGTTCTTC

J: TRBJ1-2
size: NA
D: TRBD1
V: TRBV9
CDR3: CASSGRDRGGYGYTF
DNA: TGTGCCAGCAGCGGCCGGGACAGGGGCGGCTATGGCTACACCTTC

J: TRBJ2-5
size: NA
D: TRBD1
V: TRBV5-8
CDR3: CASSLGTGLETQYF
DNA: TGTGCCAGCAGCTTGGGGACAGGGCTGGAGACCCAGTACTTC

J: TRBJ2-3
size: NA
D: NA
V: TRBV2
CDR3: CASRGIGGEVTDTQYF
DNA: TGTGCCAGCAGAGGAATTGGGGGAGAAGTCACAGATACGCAGTATTTT

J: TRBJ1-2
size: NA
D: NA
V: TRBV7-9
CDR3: CASGQNYGYTF
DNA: TGTGCCAGCGGACAGAACTATGGCTACACCTTC

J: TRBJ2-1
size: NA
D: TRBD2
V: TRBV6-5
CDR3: CASSYRGLAGYNEQFF
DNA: TGTGCCAGCAGTTACCGCGGCCTAGCGGGATACAATGAGCAGTTCTTC

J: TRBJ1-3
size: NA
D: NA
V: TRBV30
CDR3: CAWTMTTDLSGNTIYF
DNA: TGTGCCTGGACTATGACGACTGACCTCTCTGGAAACACCATATATTTT

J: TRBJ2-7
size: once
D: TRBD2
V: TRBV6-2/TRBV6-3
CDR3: CASSKHGLAGFYEQYF
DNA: TGTGCCAGCAGCAAACATGGCCTAGCGGGTTTCTACGAGCAGTACTTC

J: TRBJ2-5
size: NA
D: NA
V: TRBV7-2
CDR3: CASSLDRGETQYF
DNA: TGTGCCAGCAGCTTAGACCGAGGGGAGACCCAGTACTTC

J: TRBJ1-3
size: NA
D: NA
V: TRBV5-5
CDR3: CASSRWGNSGNTIYF
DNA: TGTGCCAGCAGCCGGTGGGGCAACTCTGGAAACACCATATATTTT

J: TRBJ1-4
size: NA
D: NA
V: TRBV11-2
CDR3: CASSLGRDRPKIF
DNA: TGTGCCAGCAGCTTAGGTCGCGACAGGCCGAAAATTTTT

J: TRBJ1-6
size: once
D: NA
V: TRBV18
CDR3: CASSPLDGSNNSPLHF
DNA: TGTGCCAGCTCACCTTTGGACGGTTCAAATAATTCACCCCTCCACTTT

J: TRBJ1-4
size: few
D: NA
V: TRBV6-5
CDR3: CASTRQVGEKLFF
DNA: TGTGCCAGCACGCGACAGGTGGGCGAAAAACTGTTTTTT

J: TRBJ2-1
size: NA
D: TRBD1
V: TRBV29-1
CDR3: CSVRQGVYNEQFF
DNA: TGCAGCGTTCGTCAGGGGGTATACAATGAGCAGTTCTTC

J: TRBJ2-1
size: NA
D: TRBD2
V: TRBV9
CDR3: CASSSQTGTSGYNEQFF
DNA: TGTGCCAGCAGCTCCCAGACCGGGACTAGCGGGTACAATGAGCAGTTCTTC

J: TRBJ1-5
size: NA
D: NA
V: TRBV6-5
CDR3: CASSSGTYSNQPQHF
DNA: TGTGCCAGCAGCAGCGGGACATATAGCAATCAGCCCCAGCATTTT

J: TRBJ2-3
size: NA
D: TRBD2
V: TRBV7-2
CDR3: CASSLGSGSSDTQYF
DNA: TGTGCCAGCAGCTTAGGTAGCGGGAGTTCAGATACGCAGTATTTT

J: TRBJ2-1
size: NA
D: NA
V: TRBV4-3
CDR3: CASSPKQGRGTSSYNEQFF
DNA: TGCGCCAGCAGCCCCAAACAGGGAAGGGGCACGAGCTCCTACAATGAGCAGTTCTTC

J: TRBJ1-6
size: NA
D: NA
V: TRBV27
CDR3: CASMHQSSYNSPLHF
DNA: TGTGCCAGCATGCATCAGAGCTCCTATAATTCACCCCTCCACTTT